The 31 T cell receptor beta chains listed next were all sequenced from one sample in a study of CD8+ T cells in alopecia areata. The treatment denotes: oral pan-JAK inhibitor, 5-10 mg twice daily. Reverse transcribed after extraction, RNA yielded cDNA as the sequencing template. Clones were read by immunoSEQ multiplex PCR, and TCRdb kept only the in-frame ones, dropping some. The table includes 75,000 to 100,000 clones, about two thirds detected once. Material: CD8+ T cells sorted from blood, obtained at week 44, from a patient treated with tofacitinib. The receptors shown here come from a human donor with alopecia areata.

The V and J genes are TRBV2 and TRBJ1-1, with TRBD1 identical over 9 bases. Germline values: CDR1 SNHLY, CDR2 FYNNEI. V was clipped by 0 bases and J by 3 bases; unmatched bases: 5. This CDR3 region has 16 residues. CDR3 in DNA: TGTGCCAGCAGTGAAGCGCTTGGGACAGGGCACACTGAAGCTTTCTTT. Translation: CASSEALGTGHTEAFF.

The V gene is TRBV19, the J gene TRBJ2-7; a possible D gene is TRBD2 (6 bases). Germline loops: CDR1 LNHDA, CDR2 SQIVND (reference sequence). Trimming pared 6 bases from V and 4 bases from J, leaving 22 bases between. The CDR3 length is 16 residues. The CDR3 protein is CASRDLNGGTVYEQYF. The CDR3 nucleotides are TGTGCCAGTAGGGACCTGAACGGGGGAACGGTGTACGAGCAGTACTTC.

This clone was detected many times. This chain links TRBV11-2 with TRBJ1-1, with TRBD1 as a possible D gene (6 bases). The V gene's germline CDR1 is SGHAT and CDR2 FQNNGV. The V gene lost 1 base and the J gene lost 1 base, with 19 bases spanning the gap. CDR3 length: 18 residues. The CDR3 nucleotides are TGTGCCAGCAGCTTAGTAGGGGGACTAGGAGGGAGGAACACTGAAGCTTTCTTT. This gives the protein CASSLVGGLGGRNTEAFF.

The chain couples TRBV6-8 to TRBJ2-1; 8 nucleotides align to TRBD2. This CDR3 spans 11 amino acids. V lost 5 bases, J lost 12 bases, and 3 bases stayed unmatched. CDR1 and CDR2 (germline): MNHGY, SAAAGT. DNA for the CDR3: TGTGCCAGCAGTGCGGGGGGCCCGCAGTTCTTC. This gives the protein CASSAGGPQFF.

The chain combines TRBV7-9 with TRBJ1-1, with a possible D match to TRBD1 (6 bases). The germline V gene has CDR1 SEHNR and CDR2 FQNEAQ (reference sequence). This CDR3 has 15 residues. Trimming left V 4 bases short and J 1 base short, with 13 bases between. As DNA, the CDR3 is TGTGCCAGCAGCTCGAGAACAGGGCCGAACACTGAAGCTTTCTTT. Its protein is CASSSRTGPNTEAFF. The full variable domain, in which reference TRBV7-9 and TRBJ1-1 provide the parts outside the CDR3, is DTGVSQNPRHKITKRGQNVTFRCDPISEHNRLYWYRQTLGQGPEFLTYFQNEAQLEKSRLLSDRFSAERPKGSFSTLEIQRTEQGDSAMYLCASSSRTGPNTEAFFGQGTRLTVV.

The chain combines TRBV19 with TRBJ2-2; 7 bases align to TRBD1. Germline trimming cut 11 bases from V and 1 base from J; bases unmatched to any gene: 10. CDR3 length: 15 amino acids. The germline V gene encodes CDR1 LNHDA and CDR2 SQIVND (reference sequence). Written as DNA, the CDR3 is TGTGCCTCCTGCGACGGACAGGTGAACACCGGGGAGCTGTTTTTT. This gives the protein CASCDGQVNTGELFF.

Only one count was recorded for this clone. This chain connects TRBV2 to TRBJ2-1; maybe TRBD1 (6 bases). The CDR3 contains 14 residues. Germline V CDR1 and CDR2: SNHLY, FYNNEI. Trimming shortened V by 6 bases and J by 3 bases, and 12 bases separated the two germline ends. CDR3 amino acids: CASRTYRDYNEQFF. CDR3 DNA sequence: TGTGCCAGCAGGACATACAGGGACTACAATGAGCAGTTCTTC. Complete variable domain (other parts from reference TRBV2 and TRBJ2-1): EPEVTQTPSHQVTQMGQEVILRCVPISNHLYFYWYRQILGQKVEFLVSFYNNEISEKSEIFDDQFSVERPDGSNFTLKIRSTKLEDSAMYFCASRTYRDYNEQFFGPGTRLTVL.

This sequence joins TRBV29-1 and TRBJ1-1; D ambiguous. Trimming shortened V by 2 bases and J by 6 bases, and 4 bases separated the two germline ends. Germline loops: CDR1 SQVTM, CDR2 ANQGSEA. The CDR3 runs 10 residues. The CDR3 DNA sequence: TGCAGCGTTGAATCTCCTGAAGCTTTCTTT. This encodes CSVESPEAFF.

This sequence joins TRBV29-1 and TRBJ2-2; D is undetermined. The CDR3 is 13 residues long. The germline V and J ends were trimmed by 3 bases and 2 bases, with 7 bases remaining between them. CDR1 and CDR2 from the germline V gene are SQVTM and ANQGSEA. The CDR3 reads CSVDVPNTGELFF. As DNA, the CDR3 is TGCAGCGTTGACGTCCCAAACACCGGGGAGCTGTTTTTT.

This clone appeared a single time. CDR3 loop: CATEAGGPTKETQYF. The CDR3 DNA reads as TGTGCCACAGAAGCGGGGGGGCCAACCAAAGAGACCCAGTACTTC. The chain links TRBV10-3 to TRBJ2-5; TRBD2 aligns across 10 bases. The CDR3 is 15 amino acids. V lost 10 bases to trimming and J lost 3 bases; unmatched junction nucleotides: 11. Germline CDR1 reads ENHRY; CDR2 reads SYGVKD.

This clone was counted only a few times. The chain recombines TRBV19 with TRBJ1-1; 8 bases are shared with TRBD1. Germline assignment: CDR1 LNHDA and CDR2 SQIVND (reference sequence). V was clipped by 7 bases and J by 8 bases; unmatched bases: 3. This CDR3 is built from 11 residues. Here the CDR3 DNA reads TGTGCCAGTATCGGACAGGGAGAAGCTTTCTTT. Its protein product is CASIGQGEAFF. The full variable domain, with the rest looked up from reference TRBV19 and TRBJ1-1, is DGGITQSPKYLFRKEGQNVTLSCEQNLNHDAMYWYRQDPGQGLRLIYYSQIVNDFQKGDIAEGYSVSREKKESFPLTVTSAQKNPTAFYLCASIGQGEAFFGQGTRLTVV.

This clone is judged large (0.1 to 1%). This chain connects TRBV4-1 to TRBJ2-7; D may correspond to TRBD1 or TRBD2 (5 bases each). Germline CDR1 reads MGHRA; CDR2 reads YSYEKL. V was clipped by 0 bases and J by 3 bases, with 15 bases between them. The CDR3 extends over 16 amino acids. CDR3 sequence (DNA): TGCGCCAGCAGCCAAGAACATGGGACGGAAAACTACGAGCAGTACTTC. Protein sequence: CASSQEHGTENYEQYF.

The chain links TRBV7-2 to TRBJ2-7; 8 positions agree with TRBD2. In germline, CDR1 is SGHTA, CDR2 FQGNSA. This CDR3 is built from 14 residues. V lost 5 bases and J lost 5; bases outside the gene matches: 8. The CDR3 DNA sequence: TGTGCCAGCAGCCCCGGGACTAGAACCCACGAGCAGTACTTC. Translation: CASSPGTRTHEQYF.

V and J are TRBV11-2 and TRBJ2-7, with TRBD1 as a possible D gene (5 bases). Trimming shortened V by 4 bases and J by 5 bases, and 21 bases separated the two germline ends. This CDR3 has 16 residues. CDR1 and CDR2 from the germline V gene are SGHAT and FQNNGV. The CDR3 DNA reads TGTGCCAGCAGCTCACCCACAGGATCCTTCTTGGACGAGCAGTACTTC. Its translation is CASSSPTGSFLDEQYF. The complete variable domain, with remaining parts taken from reference TRBV11-2 and TRBJ2-7, reads EAGVAQSPRYKIIEKRQSVAFWCNPISGHATLYWYQQILGQGPKLLIQFQNNGVVDDSQLPKDRFSAERLKGVDSTLKIQPAKLEDSAVYLCASSSPTGSFLDEQYFGPGTRLTVT.

J is TRBJ2-1 and V is TRBV19; D remains ambiguous. V lost 6 bases to trimming and J lost 2 bases, with 14 bases between them. The CDR3 contains 15 residues. Germline-derived CDR1 and CDR2 are LNHDA and SQIVND (reference sequence). The CDR3 DNA reads as TGTGCCAGTAGCCTATCCGGGCCGCCCTACAATGAGCAGTTCTTC. It translates to CASSLSGPPYNEQFF.

The chain carries TRBV9 and TRBJ2-1; 7 bases fit TRBD1. Germline loops: CDR1 SGDLS, CDR2 YYNGEE. This CDR3 comprises 13 residues. J gave up 7 bases and V 3 bases, and 4 bases lay outside the gene matches. For the CDR3, the DNA is TGTGCCAGCAGCGCCGGGACAGTGAATGAGCAGTTCTTC. Amino acids: CASSAGTVNEQFF.

The table lists this clone with a count of one. This chain connects TRBV14 to TRBJ1-1; 12 bases are a match to TRBD1. The CDR3 loop spans 15 amino acids. Trimming removed 4 bases from V and 4 bases from J; junction bases left unmatched: 4. Germline values: CDR1 SGHDN, CDR2 FVKESK. The CDR3 loop is CASSLVGQGATEAFF. The CDR3 coding sequence is TGTGCCAGCAGCCTCGTGGGACAGGGGGCCACTGAAGCTTTCTTT.

The CDR3 sequence is CASSLFAGEQFF. The CDR3 region has the DNA TGTGCCAGCAGCTTGTTCGCGGGGGAGCAGTTCTTC. The chain joins TRBV5-5 to TRBJ2-1, with D perhaps matching TRBD2 (6 bases). The germline gives CDR1 SGHKS, CDR2 YYEKEE (reference sequence). V was clipped by 1 base and J by 10 bases, with 9 bases between them. The CDR3 is 12 residues long. The whole variable domain, filled in from reference TRBV5-5 and TRBJ2-1, reads DAGVTQSPTHLIKTRGQQVTLRCSPISGHKSVSWYQQVLGQGPQFIFQYYEKEERGRGNFPDRFSARQFPNYSSELNVNALLLGDSALYLCASSLFAGEQFFGPGTRLTVL.

The rearrangement joins TRBV9 to TRBJ2-7; D possibly uses TRBD1 or TRBD2 (7 bases each). Per germline, CDR1 SGDLS and CDR2 YYNGEE. CDR3 length: 14 residues. V was clipped by 4 bases and J by 3 bases, with 14 bases between them. In nucleotides, the CDR3 is TGTGCCAGCAGCCCCGGGGGGACAGACTACGAGCAGTACTTC. Protein sequence: CASSPGGTDYEQYF.

The rearrangement uses TRBV4-1 and TRBJ1-1; D ambiguous. Germline lookup yields CDR1 MGHRA and CDR2 YSYEKL. V was clipped by 3 bases and J by 2 bases, with 4 bases between them. The CDR3 runs 12 residues. The chain's CDR3 is CASSHLNTEAFF. The CDR3 bases are TGCGCCAGCAGCCACCTAAACACTGAAGCTTTCTTT.

The chain employs TRBV27 and TRBJ2-2; 7 bases fit TRBD2. The CDR3 extends over 15 amino acids. CDR1 is MNHEY, CDR2 SMNVEV, per germline (reference sequence). V dropped 4 bases and J dropped 5; count of bases not matched to a gene: 7. Written as DNA, the CDR3 is TGTGCCAGCAGTTCCAACAGCGGGACGACCGGGGAGCTGTTTTTT. Protein product: CASSSNSGTTGELFF.

As regards this clone: Distinct nucleotide sequences in the sample also encode this CDR3. The CDR3 nucleotides are TGTGCCAGCAGCTTAGGTGGGGGCGAAGCTTTCTTT. Its translation: CASSLGGGEAFF. This rearrangement joins TRBV11-2 to TRBJ1-1; TRBD1 is a possible D gene (6 bases). V lost 1 base and J 8 bases, leaving 8 bases between the germline ends. This CDR3 contains 12 residues. The V gene's germline CDR1 is SGHAT and CDR2 FQNNGV.

The count of this clone is one. The chain couples TRBV4-3 to TRBJ2-5; 12 nucleotides match TRBD1. The junction had 3 bases not matched to a gene; V was cut back by 0 bases and J by 4 bases. The germline V gene has CDR1 LGHNA and CDR2 YSLEER. The CDR3 runs to 16 residues. The CDR3 is CASSQEGTGGRETQYF. Written as DNA, the CDR3 is TGCGCCAGCAGCCAAGAGGGGACAGGGGGCAGAGAGACCCAGTACTTC.

V gene TRBV6-5 combines with J gene TRBJ1-2, with D unclear. Per the germline V gene, CDR1 is MNHEY and CDR2 is SVGAGI. The ends were cut back, 2 bases at V and 2 bases at J, with 12 bases in the middle. There are 15 residues in the CDR3. CDR3 amino acids: CASSYVGSQNYGYTF. The CDR3 DNA reads TGTGCCAGCAGTTACGTGGGCAGCCAAAACTATGGCTACACCTTC.

CDR3 DNA: TGCGCCAGCAGCCAAATGACTGGTACCTACGAGCAGTACTTC. It translates to CASSQMTGTYEQYF. The chain joins TRBV4-3 to TRBJ2-7; D not certain. The CDR3 is 14 amino acids. Germline loops: CDR1 LGHNA, CDR2 YSLEER. The V end lost 2 bases, the J end lost 2 bases, and 10 bases lay between the germline ends.

The V call is TRBV7-9, the J call TRBJ2-3; the match to TRBD2 covers 8 bases. The CDR3 loop spans 14 amino acids. CDR1 is SEHNR, CDR2 FQNEAQ, per germline (reference sequence). After removal of 5 bases from V and 3 bases from J, the junction contained 4 bases not matched to a gene. For the CDR3, the DNA is TGTGCCAGCAGCACCCGACTAGCGACAGATACGCAGTATTTT. Translation gives CASSTRLATDTQYF.

This clone was counted between two and nine times. The chain carries TRBV29-1 and TRBJ2-2; D is unclear. Germline V gene data show CDR1 as SQVTM and CDR2 as ANQGSEA. The CDR3 runs to 15 residues. Trimming stripped 4 bases from V and 1 base from J, with 13 bases between. The CDR3, as DNA: TGCAGCGTTGCCGACCTATCAGAGAACACCGGGGAGCTGTTTTTT. This gives the protein CSVADLSENTGELFF.

The gene calls are TRBV4-3 and TRBJ2-7; 9 bases are a match to TRBD2. This CDR3 spans 15 amino acids. The trim removed 3 bases at V and 3 bases at J, leaving 6 bases unmatched. Germline lookup yields CDR1 LGHNA and CDR2 YSLEER. The CDR3: CASSQGSGGDYEQYF. In DNA, the CDR3 is TGCGCCAGCAGCCAGGGTAGCGGGGGAGACTACGAGCAGTACTTC.

The J gene is TRBJ2-1, the V gene TRBV10-3; D gene unclear. CDR3 size: 11 residues. In germline, CDR1 is ENHRY, CDR2 SYGVKD. Trimming cost V 2 bases and J 10 bases, with 6 bases left between them. The CDR3 DNA follows: TGTGCCATCAGTGAGCGCGAAGAGCAGTTCTTC. This encodes CAISEREEQFF.

A single count supports this clone. This rearrangement joins TRBV18 to TRBJ2-7; the match to TRBD2 covers 7 bases. Germline V CDR1 and CDR2: KGHSH, LQKENI. The length of the CDR3 is 17 residues. Trimming removed 0 bases from V and 2 bases from J; junction bases left unmatched: 10. The CDR3 DNA reads as TGTGCCAGCTCACCACCGGACCCTAGCGGAGGAACCTACGAGCAGTACTTC. It codes for CASSPPDPSGGTYEQYF.

The chain couples TRBV19 to TRBJ1-2; D perhaps matches TRBD1 (5 bases). The CDR3 contains 13 residues. Germline CDR1 LNHDA, CDR2 SQIVND (reference sequence). Deletions cut 5 bases from V and 5 bases from J, with 12 bases between. For the CDR3, the DNA is TGTGCCAGTAGTCCTGCAGGGCAATATGGCTACACCTTC. It translates to CASSPAGQYGYTF. Looking up the rest from reference TRBV19 and TRBJ1-2 gives the full variable domain: DGGITQSPKYLFRKEGQNVTLSCEQNLNHDAMYWYRQDPGQGLRLIYYSQIVNDFQKGDIAEGYSVSREKKESFPLTVTSAQKNPTAFYLCASSPAGQYGYTFGSGTRLTVV.